This T cell receptor (beta chain) was sequenced during a study of blood T cell dynamics during melanoma immunotherapy. The time point denotes: pre-treatment baseline. Samples come from before therapy and from week 3 after the first blockade cycle. Of note for this clone: No antigen is known for it.

General study findings and limits: The study could not tell melanoma-specific clones from general immune activation.

Germline V gene data show CDR1 as SGHDT and CDR2 as YYEEEE. Trimming cost V 4 bases and J 4 bases, with 17 bases left between them. The CDR3 has 15 residues. Clones were sequenced by immunoSEQ multiplex PCR, and TCRdb holds only the in-frame ones, with some missing. The repertoire holds under 7,000 clones, around 90% seen once, with around 12% in the top ten. The receptor's source is a human donor with melanoma. Sequences were derived from cell-free DNA from blood, sampled from a patient treated with checkpoint blockade. The rearrangement joins TRBV5-6 to TRBJ1-2, with D unclear. Here the CDR3 reads CASSHRVFQAYGYTF. CDR3 DNA: TGTGCCAGCAGCCATCGGGTTTTCCAGGCCTATGGCTACACCTTC.